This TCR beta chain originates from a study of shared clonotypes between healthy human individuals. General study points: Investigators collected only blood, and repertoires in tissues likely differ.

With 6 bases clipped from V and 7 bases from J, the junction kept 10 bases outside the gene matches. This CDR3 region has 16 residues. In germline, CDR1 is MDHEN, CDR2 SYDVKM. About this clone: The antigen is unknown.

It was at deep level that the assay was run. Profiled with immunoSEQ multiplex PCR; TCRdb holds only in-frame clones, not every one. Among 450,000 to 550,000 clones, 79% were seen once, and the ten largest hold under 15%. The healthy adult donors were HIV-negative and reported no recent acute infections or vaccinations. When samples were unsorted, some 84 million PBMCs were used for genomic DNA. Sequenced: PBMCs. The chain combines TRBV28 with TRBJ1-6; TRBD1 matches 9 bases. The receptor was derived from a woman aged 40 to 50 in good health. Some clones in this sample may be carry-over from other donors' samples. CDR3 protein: CASRSNTGGLNSPLHF. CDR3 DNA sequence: TGTGCCAGCAGGTCGAATACAGGGGGCTTAAATTCACCCCTCCACTTT.